The sequence of this T cell receptor beta chain was determined in a study of shared clonotypes between healthy human individuals. Profiled with immunoSEQ multiplex PCR; TCRdb holds only in-frame clones, not every one. The data hold some 2,400,000 clones, with 95% observed a single time. The study enrolled healthy HIV-negative adults without recent acute infections or vaccinations as donors. The study, taken as a whole, reports: In this cohort, only blood was sampled, and tissue repertoires likely differ. Naive subsets, compared against memory subsets, generally had larger estimated richness values. The sharing of about 5.3% of naive CD4 clonotypes was seen across several donors.

This clone came up once. The antigen is not known. Within the sample, other DNA sequences also encode this same CDR3. The specimen sequenced was naive CD4+ T cells sorted from blood. Subset given: CD45RA+ positively selected. The TCR comes from a man younger than 35 in good health.

CDR3 sequence reads: CASSPRVAGGTDTQYF. The CDR3 region has the DNA TGTGCCAGCAGCCCCCGTGTAGCGGGGGGGACAGATACGCAGTATTTT. The rearrangement uses TRBV9 and TRBJ2-3, with TRBD2 matching over 11 bases. Germline V gene data show CDR1 as SGDLS and CDR2 as YYNGEE. The CDR3 is 16 residues long. J lost 3 bases, V lost 4 bases, and 7 bases had no gene match.